The 26 T cell receptor beta chains reported below all come from one sample, sequenced in a study of identical twins. One entry per CDR3 protein, called by TCRdb with MiXCR from the 5' RACE reads. This table holds roughly 260,000 distinct CDR3 sequences, 7% to 8.5% found once. These same records also appear under a second study, on yellow fever vaccine responses in identical twins.

The sequenced sample consisted of CD8+ T cells sorted from blood. These receptors all stem from a woman between 18 and 29 years old in good health.

The V and J genes are TRBV7-8 and TRBJ2-2; TRBD2 matches at 13 bases. Losses at the gene ends were 5 bases for V and 6 bases for J; bases not matched to a gene: 3. Germline V CDR1 and CDR2: SGHVS, FQNEAQ. The CDR3 contains 15 residues. CDR3 nucleotide sequence: TGTGCCAGCAGCACTAGCGGGGGGGCTTCCGGGGAGCTGTTTTTT. This encodes CASSTSGGASGELFF.

This clonotype was counted at least ten times. The chain is built from TRBV12-3 or TRBV12-4 and TRBJ2-5; a possible D gene is TRBD2 (5 bases). The ends were cut back, 1 base at V and 1 base at J, with 7 bases in the middle. This CDR3 is built from 14 residues. Written as DNA, the CDR3 is TGTGCCAGCAGTTTAGGCGGGCCCCAAGAGACCCAGTACTTC. It encodes CASSLGGPQETQYF.

There are many counts of this clonotype. The genes are TRBV7-8 and TRBJ1-1; D gene unclear. This CDR3 is 14 amino acids long. Germline assignment: CDR1 SGHVS and CDR2 FQNEAQ. Trimming removed 1 base at V and 0 bases at J, with 6 bases between. CDR3 coding DNA: TGTGCCAGCAGCTTAGTTAAGATGAACACTGAAGCTTTCTTT. Protein sequence: CASSLVKMNTEAFF.

This clonotype was counted at least ten times. The J gene is TRBJ2-7, the V gene TRBV3-1; D is uncertain. CDR1 is LGHDT and CDR2 is YNNKEL in the germline V gene (reference sequence). The CDR3 has 16 amino acids. V shed 3 bases and J shed 2 bases, with 17 bases lying between them. CDR3 coding DNA: TGTGCCAGCAGCCACCATACAAGAGACGAGCCCTACGAGCAGTACTTC. Amino acids: CASSHHTRDEPYEQYF.

This sequence joins TRBV29-1 and TRBJ2-7; D uncertain. V was cut by 4 bases and J by 3 bases, with 7 bases left in between. The CDR3 length is 11 residues. CDR1 and CDR2 from the germline V gene are SQVTM and ANQGSEA. The CDR3 is CSVVSSYEQYF. CDR3 DNA: TGCAGCGTTGTGTCGAGCTACGAGCAGTACTTC.

This clonotype has ten or more counts. CDR3: CASSLGAGVHEQYF. CDR3 in DNA: TGTGCCAGCAGCTTGGGGGCAGGGGTGCACGAGCAGTACTTC. J is TRBJ2-7 and V is TRBV5-5; D is possibly TRBD1 (6 bases). Germline CDR1 SGHKS, CDR2 YYEKEE (reference sequence). The length of the CDR3 is 14 residues. The V gene lost 0 bases and the J gene lost 5 bases, with 12 bases spanning the gap.

In this sample, this clonotype turned up many times. The chain links TRBV6-4 to TRBJ2-3; 12 bases match TRBD2. V lost 2 bases to trimming and J lost 4 bases; unmatched junction nucleotides: 4. The CDR3 runs 16 residues. Germline V gene data show CDR1 as MRHNA and CDR2 as SNTAGT. CDR3 sequence reads: CASSDMASGGADTQYF. The CDR3 region has the DNA TGTGCCAGCAGTGACATGGCTAGCGGGGGGGCAGATACGCAGTATTTT.

This clonotype came up many times. V and J are TRBV7-8 and TRBJ2-5, with 9 bases aligning to TRBD1. Germline assignment: CDR1 SGHVS and CDR2 FQNEAQ. This CDR3 comprises 14 residues. V was pared by 3 bases and J by 5 bases, with 4 bases of the junction left unmatched. The CDR3 spells CASSLGQGVETQYF. CDR3 coding DNA: TGTGCCAGCAGCTTGGGACAGGGTGTGGAGACCCAGTACTTC.

In the case of this clonotype: The junction differs from germline at one of its ends, possibly a read error. The V and J genes are TRBV3-1 and TRBJ2-2; D is unresolved. Germline CDR1 reads LGHDT; CDR2 reads YNNKEL (reference sequence). The CDR3 runs to 15 residues. CDR3 sequence reads: CASSEDRWDTGELFF. The CDR3 nucleotides read TGTGCCAGCAGCGAAGACCGGTGGGACACCGGGGAGCTGTTTTTT.

This clonotype was seen repeatedly, ten times or more. This sequence joins TRBV7-8 and TRBJ2-7, with D hard to call. The CDR3 totals 14 residues. Trimming removed 1 base at V and 5 bases at J, with 12 bases between. Germline CDR1 SGHVS, CDR2 FQNEAQ. CDR3 in amino acids: CASSLVAGPHEQYV. The CDR3 DNA is TGTGCCAGCAGCTTAGTAGCAGGTCCCCACGAGCAGTACGTC.

This clonotype has at least ten counts. The chain uses TRBV12-3 or TRBV12-4 and TRBJ1-1; TRBD1 matches 10 bases. This CDR3 is built from 13 residues. The ends lost 6 bases at V and 11 bases at J; junction bases unmatched: 9. The DNA of the CDR3 is TGTGCCAGCAGCCCGGGACAGGGGAGAAAGGCTTTCTTT. As protein: CASSPGQGRKAFF.

This clonotype was seen ten or more times. V and J are TRBV12-2 and TRBJ2-7. TRBV12-2 is a documented pseudogene. The CDR3 is 11 residues long. The CDR3 here is CASRLGGEQYF. CDR3 sequence (DNA): TGTGCAAGTCGCTTAGGGGGCGAGCAGTACTTC.

The chain combines TRBV24-1 with TRBJ2-1, with D perhaps TRBD1 (5 bases). Germline V gene data show CDR1 as KGHDR and CDR2 as SFDVKD. The CDR3 runs to 12 residues. V was shortened by 5 bases and J by 8 bases, with 9 bases between the two germline ends. CDR3 bases: TGTGCCACCAGTGTGGACATGGATGAGCAGTTCTTC. It codes for CATSVDMDEQFF.

This clonotype was seen a handful of times. This chain joins TRBV12-3 or TRBV12-4 and TRBJ2-1, with 12 bases identical to TRBD2. The trim removed 4 bases at V and 7 bases at J, leaving 8 bases unmatched. The CDR3 extends over 16 amino acids. The CDR3 DNA reads TGTGCCAGCAGTTCCCCCCTAGCGGGAGGGCTGAATGAGCAGTTCTTC. This encodes CASSSPLAGGLNEQFF.

This clonotype was counted at least ten times. V and J are TRBV25-1 and TRBJ1-4, with no clear D. The V gene's germline CDR1 is MGHDK and CDR2 SYGVNS. Between the trimmed V and J ends, which lost 3 bases and 6 bases, there was a span of 20 bases. This CDR3 is 17 amino acids long. The CDR3 protein is CASSERVPKGVHEKLFF. CDR3 nucleotide sequence: TGTGCCAGCAGTGAGAGAGTACCGAAGGGTGTCCATGAAAAACTGTTTTTT.

This clonotype showed up just a few times. The J gene is TRBJ2-7, the V gene TRBV24-1, with 13 bases aligning to TRBD2. The CDR3 has 17 amino acids. Unmatched junction bases numbered 11, after V lost 5 bases and J lost 5 bases. The V gene's germline CDR1 is KGHDR and CDR2 SFDVKD. CDR3 nucleotide sequence: TGTGCCACCAGTGGAGGACTAGCGGGGGCCGAGAGTAACGAGCAGTACGTC. Its protein product is CATSGGLAGAESNEQYV.

On this clonotype itself: A read error may explain this, as a much larger clone is one base away. This chain uses TRBV20-1 with TRBJ2-2; D ambiguous. The CDR3 consists of 13 residues. The V gene's germline CDR1 is DFQATT and CDR2 SNEGSKA (reference sequence). The CDR3 here is CNARDRNTGELFF. CDR3 nucleotide sequence: TGCAATGCTAGAGATCGGAACACCGGGGAGCTGTTTTTT.

The table lists this clonotype with a few counts. The V call is TRBV5-6, the J call TRBJ1-1; tentative D call: TRBD1 (6 bases). Germline V lookup: CDR1 SGHDT, CDR2 YYEEEE. Trimming pared 4 bases from V and 6 bases from J, leaving 16 bases between. The CDR3 consists of 14 residues. The CDR3 coding sequence is TGTGCCAGCAGCCGGAGCGTAAAGGGGGCTGAAGCTTTCTTT. This encodes CASSRSVKGAEAFF.

The chain employs TRBV7-9 and TRBJ2-1, with D possibly TRBD2 on 6 matching bases. Germline lookup yields CDR1 SEHNR and CDR2 FQNEAQ (reference sequence). The CDR3 totals 14 residues. Between the trimmed V and J ends, which lost 5 bases and 7 bases, there was a span of 15 bases. As DNA, the CDR3 is TGTGCCAGCAGCCCAGTACGCGGGGAAAATGAGCAGTTCTTC. Amino acids: CASSPVRGENEQFF. The variable domain in full, with the rest retrieved from reference TRBV7-9 and TRBJ2-1, is DTGVSQNPRHKITKRGQNVTFRCDPISEHNRLYWYRQTLGQGPEFLTYFQNEAQLEKSRLLSDRFSAERPKGSFSTLEIQRTEQGDSAMYLCASSPVRGENEQFFGPGTRLTVL.

At least ten counts were recorded for this clonotype. CDR3 protein: CASSKRGGGQETQYF. The CDR3 nucleotides read TGTGCCAGCAGTAAACGAGGGGGTGGACAAGAGACCCAGTACTTC. The chain couples TRBV28 to TRBJ2-5; possibly TRBD1 for D (6 bases). Germline V gene lookup returns CDR1 MDHEN and CDR2 SYDVKM. This CDR3 region has 15 residues. V was trimmed by 5 bases and J by 2 bases, leaving 15 bases between them.

The chain uses TRBV9 and TRBJ2-3, with 8 bases that match TRBD1. CDR1 and CDR2 from the germline V gene are SGDLS and YYNGEE. V lost 1 base to trimming and J lost 3 bases; unmatched junction nucleotides: 1. This CDR3 has 14 amino acids. The CDR3 bases are TGTGCCAGCAGCGTACAGGGGGCGACAGATACGCAGTATTTT. Protein sequence: CASSVQGATDTQYF.

This chain connects TRBV25-1 to TRBJ2-5; weak D call: TRBD2 (5 bases). V gave up 0 bases and J gave up 5 bases, with 16 bases separating them. Germline CDR1 reads MGHDK; CDR2 reads SYGVNS. This CDR3 region has 16 residues. In nucleotides, the CDR3 is TGTGCCAGCAGTGAATACCTGGGCCCGGCGGGCGAGACCCAGTACTTC. This encodes CASSEYLGPAGETQYF.

The table lists this clonotype with many counts. The gene calls are TRBV15 and TRBJ1-1; D is unresolved. Germline CDR1 LNHNV, CDR2 YYDKDF (reference sequence). V shed 3 bases and J shed 4 bases, with 12 bases lying between them. The CDR3 totals 14 residues. The CDR3 DNA follows: TGTGCCACCAGCAGGGAAGGGATTCGCACTGAAGCTTTCTTT. Translating gives CATSREGIRTEAFF.

The rearrangement links TRBV7-2 to TRBJ1-5; D remains unclear. Germline CDR1 SGHTA, CDR2 FQGNSA. Trimming stripped 5 bases from V and 6 bases from J, with 17 bases between. CDR3 length: 15 residues. The CDR3 DNA reads TGTGCCAGCAGCCCCGGTGGATGGGAGGTTCAGCCCCAGCATTTT. Amino acids: CASSPGGWEVQPQHF.

Concerning this clonotype itself: The junction shows a germline mismatch at one end, possibly a read error. The V and J genes are TRBV24-1 and TRBJ2-1; 10 bases line up with TRBD1. Germline V gene lookup returns CDR1 KGHDR and CDR2 SFDVKD. The CDR3 runs to 16 residues. The CDR3 DNA follows: TGTGCCACCAGTGAGACAGACAGGGGGCCTTCCGGGGAGCATTTCTTC. This sequence encodes CATSETDRGPSGEHFF.

This clonotype was recorded many times. The rearrangement links TRBV7-9 to TRBJ2-7, with 9 bases matching TRBD1. V gave up 4 bases and J gave up 2 bases; unmatched junction bases: 12. The CDR3 has 17 residues. The germline CDR1 and CDR2 sequences are SEHNR and FQNEAQ (reference sequence). The CDR3 protein is CASSSALSGQGAYEQYV. The CDR3 coding sequence is TGTGCCAGCAGCTCTGCTCTGTCGGGACAGGGCGCCTACGAGCAGTACGTC.